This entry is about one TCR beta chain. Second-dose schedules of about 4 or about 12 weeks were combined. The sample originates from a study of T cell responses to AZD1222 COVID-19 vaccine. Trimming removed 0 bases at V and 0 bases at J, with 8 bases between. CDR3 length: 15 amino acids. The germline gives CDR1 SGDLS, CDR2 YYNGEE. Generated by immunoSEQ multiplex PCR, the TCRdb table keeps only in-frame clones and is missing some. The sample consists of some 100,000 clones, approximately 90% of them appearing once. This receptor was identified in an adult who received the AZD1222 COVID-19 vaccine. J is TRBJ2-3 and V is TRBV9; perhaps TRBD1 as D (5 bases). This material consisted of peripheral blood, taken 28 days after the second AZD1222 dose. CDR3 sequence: CASSVGRGSTDTQYF. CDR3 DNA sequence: TGTGCCAGCAGCGTAGGAAGGGGTAGCACAGATACGCAGTATTTT.